This paragraph covers one T cell receptor beta chain sequence. The antigen remains undetermined. Germline V CDR1 and CDR2: LNHDA, SQIVND (reference sequence). J lost 4 bases, V lost 5 bases, and 10 bases had no gene match. The CDR3 is 15 amino acids. Only in-frame clones appear in the TCRdb table, and some are missing; sequencing was by immunoSEQ multiplex PCR. The sample comprises just under 90,000 clones, roughly 88% of which are singletons, and roughly 6% rests with the top ten. The data stem from a study of T cell responses to AZD1222 COVID-19 vaccine. General study results and limits: In a largely white British group with more females than males, clonal diversity was possibly underestimated.

The chain links TRBV19 to TRBJ1-2; TRBD1 matches 7 bases. The sequences come from peripheral blood, collected on day 0 of AZD1222 vaccination. The clonotype comes from an adult in good health. The CDR3 here is CASSPQQGNAYGYTF. CDR3 nucleotides: TGTGCCAGTAGTCCCCAACAGGGGAACGCCTATGGCTACACCTTC.